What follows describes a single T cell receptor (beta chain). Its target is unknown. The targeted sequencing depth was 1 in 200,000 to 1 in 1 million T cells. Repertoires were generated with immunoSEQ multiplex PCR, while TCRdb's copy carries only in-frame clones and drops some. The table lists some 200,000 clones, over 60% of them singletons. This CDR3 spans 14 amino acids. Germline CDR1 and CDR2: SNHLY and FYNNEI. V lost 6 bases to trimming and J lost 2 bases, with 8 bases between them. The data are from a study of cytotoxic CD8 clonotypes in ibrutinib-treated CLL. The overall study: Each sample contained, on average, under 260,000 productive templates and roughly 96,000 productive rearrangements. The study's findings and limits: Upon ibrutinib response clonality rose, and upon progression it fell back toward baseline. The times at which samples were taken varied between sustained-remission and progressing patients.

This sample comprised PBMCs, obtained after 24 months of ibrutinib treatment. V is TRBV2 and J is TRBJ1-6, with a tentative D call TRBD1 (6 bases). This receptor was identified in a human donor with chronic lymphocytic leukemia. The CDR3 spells CASSGQTYNSPLHF. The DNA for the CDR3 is TGTGCCAGCAGCGGACAGACCTATAATTCACCCCTCCACTTT.